Here is one TCR beta chain with its context. Its specificity is unknown. The donors (healthy individuals) were bone marrow donors. 13 Jbeta primers and 60 Vbeta primers were used for the PCR. Using immunoSEQ multiplex PCR, the repertoire was profiled, and TCRdb retains in-frame clones only, with some absent. The data hold around 90,000 clones, with about 79% observed a single time. This entry belongs to a study of cytomegalovirus exposure and HLA in healthy donors. The CDR3 totals 15 residues. In germline, CDR1 is GTSNPN, CDR2 SVGIG (reference sequence). V lost 3 bases to trimming and J lost 0 bases; unmatched junction nucleotides: 3. General study results and limits: The listing of roughly 160 TCR beta chains classed them as cytomegalovirus-associated. Sequencing artifact likely explains a cluster of highly shared sequence variants. In a later analysis, TCR beta V- and J-gene trimming showed a link to a missense DCLRE1C variant.

The specimen was PBMCs. The source of this sequence is a male donor in good health and CMV-seropositive. The chain uses TRBV30 and TRBJ2-2; 8 bases match TRBD2. The CDR3 spells CAWRAGGANTGELFF. The CDR3 DNA is TGTGCCTGGAGGGCGGGGGGCGCGAACACCGGGGAGCTGTTTTTT. The whole variable domain, filled in from reference TRBV30 and TRBJ2-2, reads SQTIHQWPATLVQPVGSPLSLECTVEGTSNPNLYWYRQAAGRGLQLLFYSVGIGQISSEVPQNLSASRPQDRQFILSSKKLLLSDSGFYLCAWRAGGANTGELFFGEGSRLTVL.